This record covers a single T cell receptor beta chain. Its antigen is currently not known. Base qualities are not provided; no much larger clone lies one nucleotide away. The CDR3 contains 13 residues, cysteine and phenylalanine counted. Only the CDR3 part of the read is kept: 39 bases, read in frame from the first base. For CDR1 and CDR2, the germline V gene lists SQVTM and ANQGSEA. V and J are trimmed by 6 bases and 1 base, and the gene matches miss 3 bases of the junction. This record belongs to a study of T cell repertoires in cytomegalovirus infection (dated by TCRdb to between 2018 and 2020). With respect to the entire study: Donor HLA type was relevant to the analysis, as public TCR beta signatures indicated carriage of CMV infection together with the matching HLA type.

Broad study findings and their caveats: In both this cohort and an independent roughly 350-donor cohort, the cumulative frequency of public TCR beta family members distinguished carriers of CMV infection plus the relevant HLA type. In the ex vivo response, HLA-C-restricted CMV-specific TCR beta clonotypes were dominant, and in two of eight donors the single most frequent clonotype came from this HLA-C-restricted group.

Sequencing was performed on an Illumina HiSeq 1500. TCRdb's own reprocessing of the public reads used fastp at Q25 and MiXCR and kept productive beta chains. Rows are unified per CDR3 protein, each entry keeping the most common DNA and genes. In this sample the table shows 740,000 or so distinct CDR3 sequences, approximately 34% of which occur a single time. The biggest ten clones account for roughly 2.9% of the sample. Recombination connected TRBV29-1 to TRBJ2-3; a stretch of 8 junction bases matches TRBD2. Material for sequencing was PBMCs. The sequence came from a human donor in good health (CMV status not recorded). Some clones in this sample may be carry-over from other donors' samples. The CDR3 region: CSVKTSGTDTQYF. DNA sequence: TGCAGCGTGAAGACTAGCGGCACAGATACGCAGTATTTT.